This paragraph reports one T cell receptor (beta chain). What it binds is not known. With the read ending 3 residues before the CDR3 end, the germline J gene is used to fill in that end. Other DNA sequences in this specimen translate into the identical CDR3. Clones were read by immunoSEQ multiplex PCR, and TCRdb kept only the in-frame ones, dropping some. This table lists under 30,000 clones. These data come from a study of Tregs in tolerant kidney transplant recipients. Study-wide findings and caveats: Tolerant patients' donor-specific Tregs expanded beyond overall Tregs, suggesting antigen-driven growth. For some patients, primers changed over time, blocking nucleotide-level comparison. The small number of patients limits these findings pending further validation.

Mixed chimerism was transient after nonmyeloablative marrow transplants from related graft donors. Thawed PBMCs were FACS-sorted into unstimulated CD4+CD25+CD127- regulatory T cells, CD4+CD25- non-regulatory cells, CD4 and CD8 cells. Germline loops: CDR1 LNHDA, CDR2 SQIVND (reference sequence). Trimming cost V 2 bases and J 0 bases, with 22 bases left between them. CDR3 length: 19 residues. Here the sequenced sample was CD4+ T cells from blood (PBMCs), taken 6 months after the transplant. The chain is built from TRBV19 and TRBJ1-1; TRBD1 might be the D (5 bases). The sequence was obtained from a human patient who received a combined kidney and bone marrow transplant. Some of these T cells may belong to the graft donor. The CDR3 spells CASSIRGSGGRGLNTEAFF. The part of the CDR3 DNA that was read is TGTGCCAGTAGTATAAGGGGTTCCGGGGGGAGAGGGTTGAACACTGAA.